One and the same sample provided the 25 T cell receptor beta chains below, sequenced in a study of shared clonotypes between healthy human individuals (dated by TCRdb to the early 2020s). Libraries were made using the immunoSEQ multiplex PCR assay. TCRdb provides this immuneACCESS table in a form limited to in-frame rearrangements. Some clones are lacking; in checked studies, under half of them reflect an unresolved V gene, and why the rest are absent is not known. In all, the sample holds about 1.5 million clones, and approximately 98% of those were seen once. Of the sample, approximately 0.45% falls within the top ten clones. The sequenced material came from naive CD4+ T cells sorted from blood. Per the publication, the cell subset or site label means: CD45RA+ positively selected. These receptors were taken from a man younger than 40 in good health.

The CDR3 spells CASSPAGQGVLGQYF. CDR3 nucleotide sequence: TGTGCCAGCAGCCCGGCCGGACAGGGGGTCCTGGGGCAGTACTTC. The chain uses TRBV7-2 and TRBJ2-7; 10 bases fit TRBD1. The germline V gene has CDR1 SGHTA and CDR2 FQGNSA. Losses at the gene ends were 5 bases for V and 9 bases for J; bases not matched to a gene: 13. CDR3 size: 15 residues. The full variable domain, with the rest looked up from reference TRBV7-2 and TRBJ2-7, is GAGVSQSPSNKVTEKGKDVELRCDPISGHTALYWYRQSLGQGLEFLIYFQGNSAPDKSGLPSDRFSAERTGGSVSTLTIQRTQQEDSAVYLCASSPAGQGVLGQYFGPGTRLTVT.

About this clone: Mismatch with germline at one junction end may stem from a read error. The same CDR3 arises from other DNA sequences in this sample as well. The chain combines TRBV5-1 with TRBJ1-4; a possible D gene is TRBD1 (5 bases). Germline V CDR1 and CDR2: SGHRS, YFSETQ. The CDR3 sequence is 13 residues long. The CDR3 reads CASSLDTNEKLFF. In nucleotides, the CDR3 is TGCGCCAGCAGTTTGGACACAAATGAAAAACTGTTTTTT.

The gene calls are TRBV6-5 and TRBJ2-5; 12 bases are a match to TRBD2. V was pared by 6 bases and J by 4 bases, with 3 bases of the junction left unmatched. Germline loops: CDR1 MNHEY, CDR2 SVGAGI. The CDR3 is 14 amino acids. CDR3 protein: CASRMGLAGETQYF. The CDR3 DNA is TGTGCCAGCAGGATGGGACTAGCGGGAGAGACCCAGTACTTC.

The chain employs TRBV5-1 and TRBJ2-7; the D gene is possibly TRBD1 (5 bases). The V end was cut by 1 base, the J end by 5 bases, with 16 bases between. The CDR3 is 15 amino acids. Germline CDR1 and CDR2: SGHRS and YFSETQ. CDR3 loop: CASSLIGQGRNEQYF. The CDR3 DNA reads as TGCGCCAGCAGCTTGATCGGGCAGGGAAGAAACGAGCAGTACTTC.

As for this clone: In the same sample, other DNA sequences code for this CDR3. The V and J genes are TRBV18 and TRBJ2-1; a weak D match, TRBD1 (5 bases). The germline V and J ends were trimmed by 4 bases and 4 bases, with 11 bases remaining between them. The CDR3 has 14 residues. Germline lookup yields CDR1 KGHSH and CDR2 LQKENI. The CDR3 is CASSRDSSYNEQFF. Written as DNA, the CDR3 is TGTGCCAGCTCACGAGACAGCAGTTACAATGAGCAGTTCTTC.

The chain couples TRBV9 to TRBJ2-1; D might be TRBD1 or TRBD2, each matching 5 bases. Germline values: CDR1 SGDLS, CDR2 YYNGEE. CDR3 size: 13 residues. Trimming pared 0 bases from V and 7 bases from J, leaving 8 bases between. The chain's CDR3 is CASSVAGLNEQFF. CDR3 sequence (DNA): TGTGCCAGCAGCGTAGCGGGGCTTAATGAGCAGTTCTTC.

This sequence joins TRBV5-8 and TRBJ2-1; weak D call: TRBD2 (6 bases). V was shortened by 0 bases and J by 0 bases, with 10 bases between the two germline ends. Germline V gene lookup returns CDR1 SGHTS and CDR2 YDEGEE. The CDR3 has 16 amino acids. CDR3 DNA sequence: TGTGCCAGCAGCTTGGGGAGCGGGCCCTCCTACAATGAGCAGTTCTTC. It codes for CASSLGSGPSYNEQFF.

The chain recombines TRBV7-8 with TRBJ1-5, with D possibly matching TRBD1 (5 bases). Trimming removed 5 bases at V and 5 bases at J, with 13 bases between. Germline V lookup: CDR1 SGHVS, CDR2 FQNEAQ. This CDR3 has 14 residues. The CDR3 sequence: CASSLRQFYQPQHF. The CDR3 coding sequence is TGTGCCAGCAGCCTCAGACAGTTTTATCAGCCCCAGCATTTT.

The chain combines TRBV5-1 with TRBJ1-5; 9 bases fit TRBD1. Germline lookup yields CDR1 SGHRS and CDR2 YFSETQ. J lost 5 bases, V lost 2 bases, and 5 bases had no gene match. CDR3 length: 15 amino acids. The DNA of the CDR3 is TGCGCCAGCAGCTTAACAGGGGGCGTTTATCAGCCCCAGCATTTT. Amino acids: CASSLTGGVYQPQHF.

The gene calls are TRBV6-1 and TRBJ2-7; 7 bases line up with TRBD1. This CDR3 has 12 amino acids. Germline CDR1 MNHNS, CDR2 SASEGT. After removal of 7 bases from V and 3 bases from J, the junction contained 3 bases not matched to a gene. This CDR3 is CASTGGVYEQYF. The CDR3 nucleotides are TGTGCCAGCACAGGGGGAGTCTACGAGCAGTACTTC.

The CDR3 is CASNPRGTVTYEQYF. The CDR3 DNA follows: TGTGCCAGCAACCCTAGGGGGACGGTGACATACGAGCAGTACTTC. This chain joins TRBV6-6 and TRBJ2-7; TRBD1 might be the D (6 bases). Germline V gives CDR1 MNHNY, CDR2 SVGAGI (reference sequence). The V gene lost 7 bases and the J gene lost 4 bases, with 20 bases spanning the gap. The CDR3 covers 15 residues.

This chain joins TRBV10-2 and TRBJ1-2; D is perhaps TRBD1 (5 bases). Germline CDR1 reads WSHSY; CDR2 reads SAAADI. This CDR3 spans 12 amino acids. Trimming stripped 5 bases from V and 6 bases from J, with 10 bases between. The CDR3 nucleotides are TGCGCCAGCAGTTCGCAGGGAAATGGCTACACCTTC. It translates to CASSSQGNGYTF.

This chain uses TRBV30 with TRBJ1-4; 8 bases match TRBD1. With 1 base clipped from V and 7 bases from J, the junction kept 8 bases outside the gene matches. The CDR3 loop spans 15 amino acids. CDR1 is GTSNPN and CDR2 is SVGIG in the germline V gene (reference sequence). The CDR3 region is CAWSDGQGSVEKLFF. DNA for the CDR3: TGTGCCTGGAGTGACGGACAGGGCTCTGTTGAAAAACTGTTTTTT.

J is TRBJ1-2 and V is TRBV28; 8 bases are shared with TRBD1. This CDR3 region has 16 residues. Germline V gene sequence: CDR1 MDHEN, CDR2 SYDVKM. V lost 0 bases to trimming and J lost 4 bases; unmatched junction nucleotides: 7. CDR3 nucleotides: TGTGCCAGCAGTTTATGGCAGGGGGCGACTGGCTATGGCTACACCTTC. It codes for CASSLWQGATGYGYTF.

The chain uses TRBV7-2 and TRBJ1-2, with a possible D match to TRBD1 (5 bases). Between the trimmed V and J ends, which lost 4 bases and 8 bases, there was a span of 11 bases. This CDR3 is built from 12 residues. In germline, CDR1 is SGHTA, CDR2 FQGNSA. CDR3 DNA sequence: TGTGCCAGCAGCTCGACAGTTGGCGGCTACACCTTC. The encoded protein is CASSSTVGGYTF.

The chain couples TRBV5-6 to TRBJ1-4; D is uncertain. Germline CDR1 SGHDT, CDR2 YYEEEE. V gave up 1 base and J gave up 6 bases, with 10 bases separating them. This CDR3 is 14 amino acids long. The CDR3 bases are TGTGCCAGCAGCTTGAGCAGGTTGGATGAAAAACTGTTTTTT. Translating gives CASSLSRLDEKLFF.

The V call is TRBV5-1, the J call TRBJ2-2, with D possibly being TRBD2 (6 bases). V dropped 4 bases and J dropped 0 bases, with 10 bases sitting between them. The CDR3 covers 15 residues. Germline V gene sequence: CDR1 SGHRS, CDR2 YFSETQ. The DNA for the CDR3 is TGCGCCAGCAGCGACCGACTAGCGAACACCGGGGAGCTGTTTTTT. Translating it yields CASSDRLANTGELFF.

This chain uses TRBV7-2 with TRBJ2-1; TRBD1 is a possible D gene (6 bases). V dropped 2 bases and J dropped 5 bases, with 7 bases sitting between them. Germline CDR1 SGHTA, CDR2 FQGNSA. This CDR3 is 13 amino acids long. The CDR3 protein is CASSLRGNNEQFF. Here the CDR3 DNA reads TGTGCCAGCAGCTTAAGGGGGAACAATGAGCAGTTCTTC.

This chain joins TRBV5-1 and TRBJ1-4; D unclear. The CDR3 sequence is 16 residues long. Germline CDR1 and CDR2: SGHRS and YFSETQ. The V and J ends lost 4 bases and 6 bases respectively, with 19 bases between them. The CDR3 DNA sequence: TGCGCCAGCAGCCCTTACCAAGTCGGTGTGGATGAAAAACTGTTTTTT. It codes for CASSPYQVGVDEKLFF.

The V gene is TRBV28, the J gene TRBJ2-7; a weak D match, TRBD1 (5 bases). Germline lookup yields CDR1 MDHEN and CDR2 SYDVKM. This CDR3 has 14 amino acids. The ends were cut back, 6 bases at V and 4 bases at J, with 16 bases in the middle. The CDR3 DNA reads TGTGCCAGCAGGCTCCAGCTCCAGGGATACGAGCAGTACTTC. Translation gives CASRLQLQGYEQYF.

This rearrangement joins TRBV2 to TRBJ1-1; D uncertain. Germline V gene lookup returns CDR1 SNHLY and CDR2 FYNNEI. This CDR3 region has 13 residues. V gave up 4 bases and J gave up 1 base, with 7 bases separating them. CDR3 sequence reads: CASSVDKNTEAFF. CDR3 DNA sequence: TGTGCCAGCAGTGTAGACAAGAACACTGAAGCTTTCTTT.

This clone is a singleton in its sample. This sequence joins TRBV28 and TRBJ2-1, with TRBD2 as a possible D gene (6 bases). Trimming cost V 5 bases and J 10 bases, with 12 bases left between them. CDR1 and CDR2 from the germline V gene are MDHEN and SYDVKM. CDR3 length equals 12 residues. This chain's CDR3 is CASSPRLEEQFF. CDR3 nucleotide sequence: TGTGCCAGCAGTCCCCGACTAGAGGAGCAGTTCTTC.

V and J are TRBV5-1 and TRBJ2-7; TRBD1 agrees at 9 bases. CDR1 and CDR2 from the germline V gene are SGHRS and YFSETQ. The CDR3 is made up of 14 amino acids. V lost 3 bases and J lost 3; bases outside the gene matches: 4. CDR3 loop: CASSSTGGDYEQYF. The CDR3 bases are TGCGCCAGCAGCTCGACAGGGGGAGACTACGAGCAGTACTTC.

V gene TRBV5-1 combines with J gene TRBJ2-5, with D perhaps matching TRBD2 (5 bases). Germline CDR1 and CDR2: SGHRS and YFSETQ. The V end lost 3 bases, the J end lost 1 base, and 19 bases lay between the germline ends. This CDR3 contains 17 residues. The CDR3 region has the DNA TGCGCCAGCAGCTCGGGGATCCAATCCCGTTTCCAAGAGACCCAGTACTTC. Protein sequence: CASSSGIQSRFQETQYF. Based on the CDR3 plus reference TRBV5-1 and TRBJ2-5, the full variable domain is KAGVTQTPRYLIKTRGQQVTLSCSPISGHRSVSWYQQTPGQGLQFLFEYFSETQRNKGNFPGRFSGRQFSNSRSEMNVSTLELGDSALYLCASSSGIQSRFQETQYFGPGTRLLVL.

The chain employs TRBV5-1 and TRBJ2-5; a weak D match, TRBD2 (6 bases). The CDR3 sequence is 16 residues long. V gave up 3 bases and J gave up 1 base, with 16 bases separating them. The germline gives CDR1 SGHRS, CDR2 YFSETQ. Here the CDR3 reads CASSSGTSLPQETQYF. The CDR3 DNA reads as TGCGCCAGCAGCTCCGGGACTTCTTTACCCCAAGAGACCCAGTACTTC.